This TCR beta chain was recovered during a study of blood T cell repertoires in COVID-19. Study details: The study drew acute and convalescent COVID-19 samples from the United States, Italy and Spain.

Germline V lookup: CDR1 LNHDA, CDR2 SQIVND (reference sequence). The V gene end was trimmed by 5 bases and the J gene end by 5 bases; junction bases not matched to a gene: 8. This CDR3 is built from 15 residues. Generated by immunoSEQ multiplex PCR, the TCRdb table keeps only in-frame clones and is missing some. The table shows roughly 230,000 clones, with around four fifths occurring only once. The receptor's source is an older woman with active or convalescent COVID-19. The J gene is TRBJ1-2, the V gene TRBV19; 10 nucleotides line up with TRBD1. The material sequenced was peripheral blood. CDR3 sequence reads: CASSPRGTGEYGYTF. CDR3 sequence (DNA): TGTGCCAGTAGTCCGAGAGGGACAGGGGAATATGGCTACACCTTC. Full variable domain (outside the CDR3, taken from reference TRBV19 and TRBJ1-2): DGGITQSPKYLFRKEGQNVTLSCEQNLNHDAMYWYRQDPGQGLRLIYYSQIVNDFQKGDIAEGYSVSREKKESFPLTVTSAQKNPTAFYLCASSPRGTGEYGYTFGSGTRLTVV.